This T cell receptor beta chain was documented in a study of CD8 T cells in ankylosing spondylitis. The CDR3 runs 13 residues. Trimming cost V 6 bases and J 5 bases, with 16 bases left between them. From germline, CDR1 is SQVTM and CDR2 ANQGSEA. Whole-study findings and limits: Within matched ankylosing spondylitis synovial fluid, disease-linked clones were reportedly significantly enriched.

Concerning this clonotype itself: What it binds is not known.

Making use of molecular barcodes, quantitative 5'-RACE generated TCR beta libraries. TCRdb fed the 5' RACE reads into MiXCR, producing one record per CDR3 protein. The data contain hundreds of thousands of distinct CDR3 sequences, around 32% of them seen just once; the ten biggest clones take up around 4%. Sequenced input: blood, either unsorted or a sorted T cell fraction (not recorded which). The chain has TRBV29-1 and TRBJ2-5, with D uncertain. The TCR originated in a male donor with ankylosing spondylitis or in good health (not recorded which). The CDR3 region has the DNA TGCAGCGTCGCCACGACCGTGCATGAGACCCAGTACTTC. Protein sequence: CSVATTVHETQYF.